This entry lists 2 T cell receptor beta chains sequenced from one sample in a study of lymphopenia after photon versus proton radiotherapy. TCRdb's copy holds only in-frame clones and misses some; the assay was immunoSEQ multiplex PCR. This sample has more than 70,000 clones; around 83% occur once, and the top ten carry over 1.3%. Source: peripheral blood, taken from a patient treated with proton-based radiotherapy. Receptor source: a man in his 60s with pancreatic cancer.

The chain recombines TRBV19 with TRBJ2-1; 9 bases map to TRBD2. J gave up 7 bases and V 5 bases, and 12 bases lay outside the gene matches. CDR3 length: 16 amino acids. The germline gives CDR1 LNHDA, CDR2 SQIVND (reference sequence). CDR3 sequence reads: CASSVSGRNLANEQFF. DNA for the CDR3: TGTGCCAGTAGTGTTAGCGGGAGAAATCTAGCGAATGAGCAGTTCTTC.

The chain links TRBV28 to TRBJ2-1; a weak D match, TRBD2 (7 bases). Trimming removed 2 bases at V and 4 bases at J, with 12 bases between. Germline CDR1 and CDR2: MDHEN and SYDVKM. This CDR3 is 15 amino acids long. The CDR3 protein is CASSLRGAPYNEQFF. The CDR3 bases are TGTGCCAGCAGTTTACGGGGGGCGCCTTACAATGAGCAGTTCTTC.